Listed below are T cell receptor beta chains from one sample, sequenced in a study of cytomegalovirus exposure and HLA in healthy donors. Clones were read by immunoSEQ multiplex PCR, and TCRdb kept only the in-frame ones, dropping some. Of 180,000 or so clones listed, around 83% were seen once; the top ten hold 6.5%. The sequenced sample consisted of PBMCs. Every receptor here comes from a woman between 45 and 60 years old in good health and CMV-seropositive. Each CDR3 is given with its conserved first and last residue. The order of the fields is clone size, D gene, J gene, V gene, CDR3 DNA, CDR3 protein. D genes are given only for firm matches. Rows give clone size only sometimes, using once, few, many, or a class for an expanded clone.

.	TRBD1	TRBJ2-2	TRBV7-2	TGTGCCAGCAGCTTCCCCGGGACAGGGGGTACCGGGGAGCTGTTTTTT	CASSFPGTGGTGELFF
.	TRBD1	TRBJ1-6	TRBV2	TGTGCCAGCAGTGGGGCCCGGACAGGGAGTTCACCCCTCCACTTT	CASSGARTGSSPLHF
.	.	TRBJ1-2	TRBV19	TGTGCCAGTAGTTTCGGGGAACTTAATGGCTACACCTTC	CASSFGELNGYTF
.	TRBD2	TRBJ2-1	TRBV10-1	TGCGCCAGCAGTGAGTCGAGGCTAGCGGGAACCTACAATGAGCAGTTCTTC	CASSESRLAGTYNEQFF
.	.	TRBJ2-5	TRBV10-3	TGTGCCAACTCAGGAGCGGTGCAGGAGACCCAGTACTTC	CANSGAVQETQYF
.	TRBD1	TRBJ1-1	TRBV15	TGTGCCACCAGCAGGGGACCGGGACAGGGTCCGAACACTGAAGCTTTCTTT	CATSRGPGQGPNTEAFF
.	.	TRBJ1-3	TRBV18	TGTGCCAGCTCACCCGGACAGTCCCCTGGAAACACCATATATTTT	CASSPGQSPGNTIYF
.	TRBD1	TRBJ1-5	TRBV5-1	TGCGCCAGCAGCTTGGGAGGGACAGGGGGGGATCAGCCCCAGCATTTT	CASSLGGTGGDQPQHF
.	.	TRBJ1-2	TRBV6-5	TGTGCCAGCAGTCGCGACAGAGGATACTATGGCTACACCTTC	CASSRDRGYYGYTF
.	.	TRBJ2-2	TRBV5-1	TGCGCCAGCAGCTTGGATGGCCGGAACACCGGGGAGCTGTTTTTT	CASSLDGRNTGELFF
.	TRBD2	TRBJ2-1	TRBV28	TGTGCCAGCAGTTCTCATAGCGGGGGGACCTACAATGAGCAGTTCTTC	CASSSHSGGTYNEQFF
.	.	TRBJ1-5	TRBV19	TGTGCCAGTAGTATAGACAGGGAAGCCCGCAATCAGCCCCAGCATTTT	CASSIDREARNQPQHF
once	.	TRBJ2-7	TRBV28	TGTGCCAGCAGTTGGGACTTCAACTCCTACGAGCAGTACTTC	CASSWDFNSYEQYF
.	TRBD1	TRBJ1-1	TRBV25-1	TGTGCCAGCAGTGAAGTGGAGGGGGCCTGGACTGAAGCTTTCTTT	CASSEVEGAWTEAFF
.	.	TRBJ2-5	TRBV7-2	TGTGCCAGCAGCTTAGGGCGGACAGACCAAGAGACCCAGTACTTC	CASSLGRTDQETQYF
.	.	TRBJ2-3	TRBV10-3	TGTGCCATCAGTGACGGAGGATCTTTCAGCACAGATACGCAGTATTTT	CAISDGGSFSTDTQYF
.	TRBD1	TRBJ1-6	TRBV7-2	TGTGCCAGCAGCGCACGACAGGGGTGGGATTCACCCCTCCACTTT	CASSARQGWDSPLHF
.	.	TRBJ2-3	TRBV5-1	TGCGCCAGCAGCATACAGGGTTCCCGCACAGATACGCAGTATTTT	CASSIQGSRTDTQYF
.	.	TRBJ1-4	TRBV20-1	TGCAGTGCCCCAGTCAATGAAAAACTGTTTTTT	CSAPVNEKLFF
.	.	TRBJ1-4	TRBV18	TGTGCCAGCTCACCCATAGGGCCCCGCGGGGAAAAACTGTTTTTT	CASSPIGPRGEKLFF
.	.	TRBJ2-7	TRBV2	TGTGCCAGTTCCTACACAGGATCCTACGAGCAGTACTTC	CASSYTGSYEQYF
.	.	TRBJ2-3	TRBV18	TGTGCCAGCTCACCGCTCGGGGGTTTTACAGATACGCAGTATTTT	CASSPLGGFTDTQYF
.	.	TRBJ1-4	TRBV4-1	TGCGCCAGCAGCCGTACCGAGGGTTCAACTAATGGAAAACTGTTTTTT	CASSRTEGSTNGKLFF
.	TRBD1	TRBJ1-1	TRBV28	TGTGCCAGCAGTTCAACAGGGGCTCCGAACACTGAAGCTTTCTTT	CASSSTGAPNTEAFF
.	.	TRBJ2-2	TRBV7-8	TGTGCCAGCAGCTTAGAGGCGGGGTACACCGGGGAGCTGTTTTTT	CASSLEAGYTGELFF
.	TRBD2	TRBJ2-7	TRBV7-9	TGTGCCAGCAGCTCCCTAGCGGGAGGGTCTACGCCGCAGTACTTC	CASSSLAGGSTPQYF
.	TRBD1	TRBJ2-4	TRBV11-3	TGTGCCAGCAGCTTAAGATGGGACAGTAAAAACATTCAGTACTTC	CASSLRWDSKNIQYF
.	.	TRBJ2-7	TRBV25-1	TGTGCCAGCAGTGAGAACGGACATTCTCCATCCAGCTCCTACGAGCAGTACTTC	CASSENGHSPSSSYEQYF
.	.	TRBJ1-2	TRBV6-1	TGTGCCGGAAGGCAGGGAAACTATGGCTACACCTTC	CAGRQGNYGYTF
.	.	TRBJ2-5	TRBV7-6	TGTGCCAGCAGCTTTACGGGAAGTGGAGAGACCCAGTACTTC	CASSFTGSGETQYF
once	TRBD1	TRBJ2-7	TRBV5-1	TGCGCCAGCAGCTTGTCTGGGACAGGGTCCCCCTACGAGCAGTACTTC	CASSLSGTGSPYEQYF
.	.	TRBJ1-1	TRBV27	TGTGCCAGCAGTTTATTTCCGGACAGCTCGAACACTGAAGCTTTCTTT	CASSLFPDSSNTEAFF
.	TRBD2	TRBJ2-3	TRBV4-3	TGCGCCAGCAGCCAAGATCTTAATAGCGGGGGGAGCACAGATACGCAGTATTTT	CASSQDLNSGGSTDTQYF
.	.	TRBJ2-7	TRBV5-1	TGCGCCAGCAGGTACGTTGACGGGACAATCTCCCACGAGCAGTACTTC	CASRYVDGTISHEQYF
.	TRBD1	TRBJ2-7	TRBV11-2	TGTGCCAGCAGAAACCCCGGGACAGGGGGATCCTACGAGCAGTACTTC	CASRNPGTGGSYEQYF
once	.	TRBJ2-5	TRBV27	TGTGCCAGCAGTTCCACGCGCCAAGAGACCCAGTACTTC	CASSSTRQETQYF
.	.	TRBJ1-1	TRBV7-9	TGTTCCAGCAGCTTAGGACGGGGGGGCTCACCCTCGGACACTGAAGCTTTCTTT	CSSSLGRGGSPSDTEAFF
.	.	TRBJ1-1	TRBV5-1	TGCGCCAGCAGCTGGACAGCCAACACTGAAGCTTTCTTT	CASSWTANTEAFF
.	.	TRBJ1-1	TRBV6-4	TGTGCCAGCCCGGGGGAGGGGTGCACTGAAGCTTTCTTT	CASPGEGCTEAFF
.	TRBD1	TRBJ2-3	TRBV5-1	TGCGCCAGCAGCTTCCAGGGGGCCCGCACAGATACGCAGTATTTT	CASSFQGARTDTQYF
.	TRBD2	TRBJ2-7	TRBV5-1	TGCGCCAGCAGCTTGGTTAGCGGGACTCACTCCTACGAGCAGTACTTC	CASSLVSGTHSYEQYF